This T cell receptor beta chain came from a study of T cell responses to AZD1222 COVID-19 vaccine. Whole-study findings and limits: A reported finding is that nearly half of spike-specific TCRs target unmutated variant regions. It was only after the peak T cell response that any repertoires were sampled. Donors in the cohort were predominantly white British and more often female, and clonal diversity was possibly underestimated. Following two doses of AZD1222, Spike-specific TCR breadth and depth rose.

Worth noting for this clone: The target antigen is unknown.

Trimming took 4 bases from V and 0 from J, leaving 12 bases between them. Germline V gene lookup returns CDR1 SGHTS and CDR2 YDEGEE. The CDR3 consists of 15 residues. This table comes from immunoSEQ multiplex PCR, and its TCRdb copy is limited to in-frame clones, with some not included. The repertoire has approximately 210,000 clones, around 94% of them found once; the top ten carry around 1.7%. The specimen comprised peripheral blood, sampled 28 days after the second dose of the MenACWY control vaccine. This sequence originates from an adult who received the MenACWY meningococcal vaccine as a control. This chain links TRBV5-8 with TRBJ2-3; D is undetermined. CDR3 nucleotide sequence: TGTGCCAGCAGCCCGACTTATTCTAGCACAGATACGCAGTATTTT. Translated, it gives CASSPTYSSTDTQYF. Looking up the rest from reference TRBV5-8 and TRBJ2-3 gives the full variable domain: EAGVTQSPTHLIKTRGQQATLRCSPISGHTSVYWYQQALGLGLQFLLWYDEGEERNRGNFPPRFSGRQFPNYSSELNVNALELEDSALYLCASSPTYSSTDTQYFGPGTRLTVL.